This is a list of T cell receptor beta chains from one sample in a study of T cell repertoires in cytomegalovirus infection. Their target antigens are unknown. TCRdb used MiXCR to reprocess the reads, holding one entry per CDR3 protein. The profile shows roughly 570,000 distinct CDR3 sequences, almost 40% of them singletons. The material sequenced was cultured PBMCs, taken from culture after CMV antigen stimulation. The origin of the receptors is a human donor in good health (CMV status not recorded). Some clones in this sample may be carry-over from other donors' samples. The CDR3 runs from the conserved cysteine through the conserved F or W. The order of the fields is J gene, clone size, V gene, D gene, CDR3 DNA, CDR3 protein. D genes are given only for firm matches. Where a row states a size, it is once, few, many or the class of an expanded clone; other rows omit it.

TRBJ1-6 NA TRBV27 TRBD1 TGTGCCAGCAGTTCCGGGACCGGGACAGGGGTCTCACCCCTCCACTTT CASSSGTGTGVSPLHF
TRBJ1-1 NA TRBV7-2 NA TGTGCCAGCAGCTTAGGGGTCGTAATGAACACTGAAGCTTTCTTT CASSLGVVMNTEAFF
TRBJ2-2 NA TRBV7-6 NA TGTGCCAGCAGCTTTGGGTCTCGCGGGGAGCTGTTTTTT CASSFGSRGELFF
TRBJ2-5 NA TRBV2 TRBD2 TGTGCCAGCAGTACCGGGACTACAGAGACCCAGTACTTC CASSTGTTETQYF
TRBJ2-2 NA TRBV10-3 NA TGTGCCATCAGTGAGTCACCCCTCACTGGAGCGCAAAACACCGGGGAGCTGTTTTTT CAISESPLTGAQNTGELFF
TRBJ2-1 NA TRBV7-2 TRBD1 TGTGCCAGCAGCGAGGACAGGGGAGGTGAGCAGTTCTTC CASSEDRGGEQFF
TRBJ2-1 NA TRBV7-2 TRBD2 TGTGCCAGCAGCGCCAGGCTAGCGGCCTCCTACAATGAGCAGTTCTTC CASSARLAASYNEQFF
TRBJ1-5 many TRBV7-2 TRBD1 TGTGCCAGCAGCTTAAAACAGGGGTGGCAGCCCCAGCATTTT CASSLKQGWQPQHF
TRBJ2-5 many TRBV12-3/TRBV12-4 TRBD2 TGTGCCAGCAGCAGCGGACTAGCGGGGGGCCAAGAGACCCAGTACTTC CASSSGLAGGQETQYF
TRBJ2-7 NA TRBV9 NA TGTGCCAGCAGAAGGCGTAGGACCGTCTACGAGCAGTACTTC CASRRRRTVYEQYF
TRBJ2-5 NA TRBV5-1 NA TGCGCCAGCAGACAGCGCACCAATGAAGAGACCCAGTACTTC CASRQRTNEETQYF
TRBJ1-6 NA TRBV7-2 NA TGTGCCAGCAGCTTAATTGGGAAGGGCAGGGGAGCACCCCTCCACTTT CASSLIGKGRGAPLHF
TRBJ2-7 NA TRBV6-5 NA TGTGCCAGCAGTTACGCCACTTACAGAGGCCCCTACGCGCAGTACTTC CASSYATYRGPYAQYF
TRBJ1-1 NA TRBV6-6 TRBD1 TGTGCCAGCAGGACAGGGGTTATGAACACTGAAGCTTTCTTT CASRTGVMNTEAFF
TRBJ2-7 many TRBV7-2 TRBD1 TGTGCCAGCAGCTTAGTAGGGGACAGGGGTGACGAGCAGTACTTC CASSLVGDRGDEQYF
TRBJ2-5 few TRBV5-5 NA TGTGCCAGCAGCTTGGCGTTGCCAGGTACCCAGTACTTC CASSLALPGTQYF
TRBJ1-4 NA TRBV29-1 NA TGCAGCGTTCCCGGGGACCTCGGGAATGAAAAACTGTTTTTT CSVPGDLGNEKLFF
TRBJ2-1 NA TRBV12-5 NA TGTGCTAGTGGTCAAGGGGGACCGCTCCTAAGCGATGAGCAGTTCTTC CASGQGGPLLSDEQFF
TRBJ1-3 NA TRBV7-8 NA TGTGCCAGCAGCTTAGGTCATAACAGTGGAAACACCATATATTTT CASSLGHNSGNTIYF
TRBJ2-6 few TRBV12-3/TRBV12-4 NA TGTGCCAGCAGTTTCAGGGCTGGGGCCAACGTCCTGACTTTC CASSFRAGANVLTF
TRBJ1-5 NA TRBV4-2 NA TGTGCCAGCAGCCAAGGAATTAGGACAGCAAATCAGCCCCAGCATTTT CASSQGIRTANQPQHF
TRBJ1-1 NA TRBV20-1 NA TGCAGTGCTAGAAACAGGAGAAACACTGAAGCTTTCTTT CSARNRRNTEAFF
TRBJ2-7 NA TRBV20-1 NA TGCAGTGCTAAGCTTTCTGCGGGAACATCCTACGAGCAGTACTTC CSAKLSAGTSYEQYF
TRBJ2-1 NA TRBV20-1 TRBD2 TGCAGTGCTAGTGGGGGACTAGCGGGAGAGAAATACAATGAGCAGTTCTTC CSASGGLAGEKYNEQFF
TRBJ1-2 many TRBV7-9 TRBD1 TGTGCCAGCAGCGCGGGACAGAACTATGGCTACACCTTC CASSAGQNYGYTF
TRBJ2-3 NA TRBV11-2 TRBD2 TGTGCCAGCAGCTTCCTACTAGCGGGGGGGCAAGATACGCAGTATTTT CASSFLLAGGQDTQYF
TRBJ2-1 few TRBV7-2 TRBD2 TGTGCCAGCAGCTCAGTAGCGGGAAGGGGCAATGAGCAGTTCTTC CASSSVAGRGNEQFF
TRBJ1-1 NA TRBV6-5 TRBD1 TGTGCCAGCAGCCAGGGGGCCGGGTTCAGGGGCACTGAAGCTTTCTTT CASSQGAGFRGTEAFF
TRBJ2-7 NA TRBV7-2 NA TGTGCCAGCAGCCGCCCGGCCTACGAGCAGTACTTC CASSRPAYEQYF
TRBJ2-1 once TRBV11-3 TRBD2 TGTGCCAGCAGCTTAGAATCATTAGCGGGAGCCTACAATGAGCAGTTCTTC CASSLESLAGAYNEQFF
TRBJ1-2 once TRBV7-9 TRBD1 TGTGCCAGCAGCTTAGCCCTAGGACAGGACGTAAATGGCTACACCTTC CASSLALGQDVNGYTF
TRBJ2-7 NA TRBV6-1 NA TGTGCCAGCAGTGCCCCTCTCGGCAGGGAGAACTACGAGCAGTACTTC CASSAPLGRENYEQYF
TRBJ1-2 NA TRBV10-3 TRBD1 TGTGCCATCAGTGAGCCGGACAGGGAGCATGGCTACACCTTC CAISEPDREHGYTF
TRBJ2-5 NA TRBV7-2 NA TGTGCCAGCAGGGCGCCGGCGGGGGAGACCCAGTACTTC CASRAPAGETQYF
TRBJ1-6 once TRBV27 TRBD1 TGTGCCAGCAGAGAAAGGACAGGGAGAGTTTATAATTCACCCCTCCACTTT CASRERTGRVYNSPLHF
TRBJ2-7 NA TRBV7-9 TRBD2 TGTGCCAGCAGCTCCTATAGCGGGAGGGCCGGCGAGCAGTACTTC CASSSYSGRAGEQYF
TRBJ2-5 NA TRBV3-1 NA TGTGCCAGCAGCCCCGTCGTGGGGAGCGGAGCCAAAGAGACCCAGTACTTC CASSPVVGSGAKETQYF
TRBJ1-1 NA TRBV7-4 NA TGTGCCAGCAGCTTTACAGGGAGTTCCACTGAAGCTTTCTTT CASSFTGSSTEAFF
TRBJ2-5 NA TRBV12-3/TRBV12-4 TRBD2 TGTGCCAGCAGTTCTAGCGGGAGGTGGGAGACCCAGTACTTC CASSSSGRWETQYF